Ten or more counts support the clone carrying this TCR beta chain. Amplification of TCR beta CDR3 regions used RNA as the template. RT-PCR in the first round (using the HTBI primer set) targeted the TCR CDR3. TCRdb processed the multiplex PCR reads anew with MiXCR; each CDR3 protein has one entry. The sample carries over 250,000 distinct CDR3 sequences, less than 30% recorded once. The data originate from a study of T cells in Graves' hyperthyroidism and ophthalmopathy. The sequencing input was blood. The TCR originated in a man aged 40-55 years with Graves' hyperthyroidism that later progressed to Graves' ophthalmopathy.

In DNA form, the CDR3 reads TGTGCCAGCAGCCACCTTCGAGTGGTAACGGGGGAGCAGTACTTC. The encoded protein is CASSHLRVVTGEQYF. V is TRBV14 and J is TRBJ2-7, with a weak D call TRBD2 (5 bases). The CDR3 has 15 amino acids. Per the germline V gene, CDR1 is SGHDN and CDR2 is FVKESK. Trimming stripped 3 bases from V and 7 bases from J, with 19 bases between.